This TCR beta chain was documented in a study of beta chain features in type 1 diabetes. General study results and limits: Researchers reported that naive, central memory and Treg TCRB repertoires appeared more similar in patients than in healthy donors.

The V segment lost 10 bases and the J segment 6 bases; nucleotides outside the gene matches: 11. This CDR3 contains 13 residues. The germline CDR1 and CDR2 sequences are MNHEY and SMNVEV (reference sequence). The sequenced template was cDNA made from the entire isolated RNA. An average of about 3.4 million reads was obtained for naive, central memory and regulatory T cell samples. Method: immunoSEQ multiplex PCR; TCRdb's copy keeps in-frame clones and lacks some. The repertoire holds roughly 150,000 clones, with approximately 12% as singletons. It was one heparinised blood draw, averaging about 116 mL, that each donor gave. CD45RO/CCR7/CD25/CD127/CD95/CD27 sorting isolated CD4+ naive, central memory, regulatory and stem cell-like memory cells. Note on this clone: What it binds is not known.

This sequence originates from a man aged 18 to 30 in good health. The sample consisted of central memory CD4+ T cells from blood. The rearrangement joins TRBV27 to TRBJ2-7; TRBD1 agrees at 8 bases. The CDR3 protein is CATQRTGHSEQYF. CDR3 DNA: TGTGCCACCCAACGGACAGGGCATTCCGAGCAGTACTTC.